What follows describes a single T cell receptor beta chain. What it binds is unknown. This entry belongs to a study of cytomegalovirus exposure and HLA in healthy donors. Use of 60 Vbeta and 13 Jbeta primers characterized the PCR. Produced via immunoSEQ multiplex PCR; TCRdb's table is partial and in-frame only. The table records 140,000 or so clones, around three quarters of them present only once. Study-wide points: Fewer N-insertions (relative to the 666-donor mean) were reportedly seen in an Asian-associated ancestry cluster in a later analysis. In most subjects, TCR beta sequences reportedly gave accurate predictions of HLA-A and HLA-B alleles.

Sequenced input: PBMCs. The sequence came from a man in his forties or fifties in good health and CMV-seronegative.

The CDR3 loop is CASRGDRGLPEAFF. As DNA, the CDR3 is TGTGCCAGCAGGGGCGACAGGGGGCTACCTGAAGCTTTCTTT. The chain links TRBV28 to TRBJ1-1; TRBD1 matches at 10 bases. J gave up 6 bases and V 6 bases, and 7 bases lay outside the gene matches. Germline lookup yields CDR1 MDHEN and CDR2 SYDVKM. The CDR3 extends over 14 amino acids.